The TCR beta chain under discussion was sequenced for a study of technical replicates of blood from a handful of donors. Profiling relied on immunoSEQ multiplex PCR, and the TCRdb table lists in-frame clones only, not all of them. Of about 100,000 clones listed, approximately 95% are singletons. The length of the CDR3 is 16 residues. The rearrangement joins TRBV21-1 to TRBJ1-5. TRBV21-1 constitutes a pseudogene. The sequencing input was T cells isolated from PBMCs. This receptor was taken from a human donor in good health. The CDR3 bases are TGTGCCAGCAGCTCCAACCTAGCGGGGTTCAATCAGCCCCAGCATTTT. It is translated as CASSSNLAGFNQPQHF.